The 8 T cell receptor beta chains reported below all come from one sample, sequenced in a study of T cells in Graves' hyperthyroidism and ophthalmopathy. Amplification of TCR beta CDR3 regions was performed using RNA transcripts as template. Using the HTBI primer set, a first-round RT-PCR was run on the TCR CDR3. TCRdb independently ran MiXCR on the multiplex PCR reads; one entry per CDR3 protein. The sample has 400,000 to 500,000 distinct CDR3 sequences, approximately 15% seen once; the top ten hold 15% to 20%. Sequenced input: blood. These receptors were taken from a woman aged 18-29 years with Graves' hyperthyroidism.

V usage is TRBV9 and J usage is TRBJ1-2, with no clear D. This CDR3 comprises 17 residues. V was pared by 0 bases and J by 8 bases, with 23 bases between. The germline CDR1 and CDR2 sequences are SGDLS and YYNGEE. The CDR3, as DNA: TGTGCCAGCAGCGTAGAGCCCTTCTCCATGGGAGGAGGGGGCTACACCTTC. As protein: CASSVEPFSMGGGGYTF.

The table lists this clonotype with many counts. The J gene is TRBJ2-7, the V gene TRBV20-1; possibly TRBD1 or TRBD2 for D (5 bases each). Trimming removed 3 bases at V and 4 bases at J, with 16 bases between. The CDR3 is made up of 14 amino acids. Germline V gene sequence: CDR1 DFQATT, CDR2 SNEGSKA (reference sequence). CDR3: CSASSSGTLYEQYF. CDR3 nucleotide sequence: TGCAGTGCTAGTAGTTCAGGGACCCTTTACGAGCAGTACTTC.

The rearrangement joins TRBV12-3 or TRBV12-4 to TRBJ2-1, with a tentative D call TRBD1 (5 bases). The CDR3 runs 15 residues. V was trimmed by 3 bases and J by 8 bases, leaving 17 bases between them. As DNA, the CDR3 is TGTGCCAGCAGTTTTGGGGCGTTAGGGTTCGATGAGCAGTTCTTC. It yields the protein CASSFGALGFDEQFF.

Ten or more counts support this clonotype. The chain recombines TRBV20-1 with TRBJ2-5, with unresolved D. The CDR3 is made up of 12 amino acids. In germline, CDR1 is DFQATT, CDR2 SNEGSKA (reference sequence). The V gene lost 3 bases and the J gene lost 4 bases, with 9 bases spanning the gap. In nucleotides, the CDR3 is TGCAGTGCTAGTATTGTGGGAGAGACCCAGTACTTC. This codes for CSASIVGETQYF.

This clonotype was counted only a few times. CDR3 sequence reads: CASSLNYPDPYSNQPQHF. For the CDR3, the DNA is TGTGCCAGCAGTTTAAATTACCCAGACCCCTATAGCAATCAGCCCCAGCATTTT. The chain is built from TRBV28 and TRBJ1-5, with unresolved D. Germline V gene sequence: CDR1 MDHEN, CDR2 SYDVKM. The V and J ends lost 2 bases and 0 bases respectively, with 17 bases between them. The CDR3 loop spans 18 amino acids. The full variable domain, in which reference TRBV28 and TRBJ1-5 provide the parts outside the CDR3, is DVKVTQSSRYLVKRTGEKVFLECVQDMDHENMFWYRQDPGLGLRLIYFSYDVKMKEKGDIPEGYSVSREKKERFSLILESASTNQTSMYLCASSLNYPDPYSNQPQHFGDGTRLSIL.

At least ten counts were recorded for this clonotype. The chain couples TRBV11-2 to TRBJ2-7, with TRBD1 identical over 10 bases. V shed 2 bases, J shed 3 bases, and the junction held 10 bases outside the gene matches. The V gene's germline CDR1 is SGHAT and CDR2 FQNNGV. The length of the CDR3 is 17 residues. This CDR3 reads CASSLFSAGQGYYEQYF. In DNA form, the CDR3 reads TGTGCCAGCAGCTTATTCTCAGCGGGACAGGGGTACTACGAGCAGTACTTC.

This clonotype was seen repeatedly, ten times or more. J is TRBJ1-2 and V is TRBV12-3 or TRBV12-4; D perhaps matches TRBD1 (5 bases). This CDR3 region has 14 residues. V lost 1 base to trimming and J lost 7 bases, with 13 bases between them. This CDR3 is CASSLVRGGGGYTF. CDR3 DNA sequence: TGTGCCAGCAGTTTAGTACGTGGGGGAGGTGGCTACACCTTC.

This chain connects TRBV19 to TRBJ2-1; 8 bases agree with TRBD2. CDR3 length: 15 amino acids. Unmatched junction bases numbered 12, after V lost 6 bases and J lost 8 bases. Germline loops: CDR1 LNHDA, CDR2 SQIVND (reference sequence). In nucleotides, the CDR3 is TGTGCCAGTAGATCCCCGGGACTAGTCCGTGATGAGCAGTTCTTC. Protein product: CASRSPGLVRDEQFF.